This TCR beta chain was recovered during a study of cytomegalovirus exposure and HLA in healthy donors. Study-level results: Altogether, 150 to 200 TCR beta chains were recorded as cytomegalovirus-associated.

CDR1 and CDR2 (germline): PRHDT, FYEKMQ (reference sequence). The V end lost 4 bases, the J end lost 2 bases, and 9 bases lay between the germline ends. CDR3 length: 14 amino acids. Assay: immunoSEQ multiplex PCR; the TCRdb copy retains only in-frame clones and omits some. The sample has about 150,000 clones, around nine tenths seen once. On this clone itself: Its specificity is unknown.

The chain links TRBV13 to TRBJ1-3; D might be TRBD1 (5 bases). Source material: PBMCs. This receptor was obtained from a woman aged 18-35 years in good health and CMV-seropositive. The CDR3 nucleotides read TGTGCCAGCAGCTCCAAGGGGCCTGGAAACACCATATATTTT. The encoded protein is CASSSKGPGNTIYF.